The present TCR beta chain was sequenced within a study of early T cells in non-severe SARS-CoV-2 infection. As for the study in general: Chains were unpaired, as sequencing was done on bulk RNA from unsorted whole blood.

The CDR3 extends over 15 amino acids. Losses at the gene ends were 6 bases for V and 5 bases for J; bases not matched to a gene: 6. TCRdb redid the calling of the 5' RACE reads with MiXCR, one entry per CDR3 protein. Here the sample spans about 77,000 distinct CDR3 sequences, over 4% being singletons. Study-level results: Anti-spike CD8 responses were favored in VDJdb matching, and private and CD4 specificities were missed.

This clonotype was counted between two and nine times. Antigen specificity is unknown. The chain links TRBV12-3 or TRBV12-4 to TRBJ2-3; 12 bases fit TRBD2. The sequencing used whole blood, collected at baseline. This TCR was recovered from an adult who was a healthcare worker with PCR-confirmed SARS-CoV-2 infection or an uninfected control (not recorded which). The CDR3 loop reads CASSLAGGRGDTQYF. Written as DNA, the CDR3 is TGTGCCAGCAGCCTAGCGGGAGGGCGAGGAGATACGCAGTATTTT.